Following are 12 T cell receptor beta chains from one sample sequenced in a study of CD8+ T cells in alopecia areata. TCR sequencing used cDNA made by reverse transcription of extracted RNA. TCRdb's copy holds only in-frame clones and misses some; the assay was immunoSEQ multiplex PCR. The sample has under 150,000 clones, about 50% seen once. The specimen sequenced was NKG2D-low CD8+ T cells sorted from blood. These receptors were collected from a human donor with alopecia areata.

V is TRBV29-1 and J is TRBJ1-1; D unresolved. With 4 bases removed from V and 3 bases from J, the gap between germline ends came to 6 bases. This CDR3 is 11 amino acids long. Germline CDR1 is SQVTM and CDR2 is ANQGSEA. CDR3 protein: CSVVWDTEAFF. Written as DNA, the CDR3 is TGCAGCGTTGTGTGGGACACTGAAGCTTTCTTT. Combining the CDR3 with reference TRBV29-1 and TRBJ1-1 gives the whole variable domain SAVISQKPSRDICQRGTSLTIQCQVDSQVTMMFWYRQQPGQSLTLIATANQGSEATYESGFVIDKFPISRPNLTFSTLTVSNMSPEDSSIYLCSVVWDTEAFFGQGTRLTVV.

The sample holds a few counts of this clone. This rearrangement joins TRBV29-1 to TRBJ2-7, with 8 bases matching TRBD2. V dropped 1 base and J dropped 4; count of bases not matched to a gene: 12. CDR1 is SQVTM and CDR2 is ANQGSEA in the germline V gene. The CDR3 totals 16 residues. CDR3 nucleotides: TGCAGCGTTGAAGGCTTAGGCGGGAGGCCCGAGTACGAGCAGTACTTC. It translates to CSVEGLGGRPEYEQYF.

This chain joins TRBV27 and TRBJ2-7; D is undetermined. The CDR3 is 15 residues long. Germline V gives CDR1 MNHEY, CDR2 SMNVEV (reference sequence). Trimming shortened V by 3 bases and J by 4 bases, and 16 bases separated the two germline ends. The CDR3: CASSLTDAPSYEQYF. The CDR3 nucleotides are TGTGCCAGCAGTTTGACGGACGCCCCAAGTTACGAGCAGTACTTC.

Only a few counts were recorded for this clone. This sequence joins TRBV7-9 and TRBJ2-1; D remains ambiguous. The ends were cut back, 0 bases at V and 4 bases at J, with 10 bases in the middle. Germline V gives CDR1 SEHNR, CDR2 FQNEAQ (reference sequence). The CDR3 is 15 residues long. CDR3 coding DNA: TGTGCCAGCAGCTTAGCTTTCGGGCCTTACAATGAGCAGTTCTTC. The encoded protein is CASSLAFGPYNEQFF. The full variable domain, rest sourced from reference TRBV7-9 and TRBJ2-1, is DTGVSQNPRHKITKRGQNVTFRCDPISEHNRLYWYRQTLGQGPEFLTYFQNEAQLEKSRLLSDRFSAERPKGSFSTLEIQRTEQGDSAMYLCASSLAFGPYNEQFFGPGTRLTVL.

CDR3: CSVTPEEVVAAFNEQFF. As DNA, the CDR3 is TGCAGCGTGACCCCTGAGGAGGTAGTAGCGGCCTTCAATGAGCAGTTCTTC. J is TRBJ2-1 and V is TRBV29-1, with a weak D call TRBD2 (6 bases). V lost 6 bases to trimming and J lost 6 bases, with 27 bases between them. Per the germline V gene, CDR1 is SQVTM and CDR2 is ANQGSEA. This CDR3 spans 17 amino acids.

V and J are TRBV30 and TRBJ1-1; no definite D call. V lost 3 bases to trimming and J lost 10 bases, with 12 bases between them. Germline loops: CDR1 GTSNPN, CDR2 SVGIG (reference sequence). The CDR3 length is 11 residues. The CDR3 bases are TGTGCCTGGAGGAAGGGCCCGGGAGCTTTCTTT. This sequence encodes CAWRKGPGAFF.

This clone was counted once. The chain employs TRBV28 and TRBJ2-7; the D gene is possibly TRBD2 (6 bases). Germline assignment: CDR1 MDHEN and CDR2 SYDVKM. The CDR3 extends over 13 amino acids. The V end lost 6 bases, the J end lost 3 bases, and 12 bases lay between the germline ends. The CDR3 DNA reads as TGTGCCAGCAGGGGACTGGTTTACTACGAGCAGTACTTC. Translating it yields CASRGLVYYEQYF. Filled out from reference TRBV28 and TRBJ2-7, the complete variable domain reads DVKVTQSSRYLVKRTGEKVFLECVQDMDHENMFWYRQDPGLGLRLIYFSYDVKMKEKGDIPEGYSVSREKKERFSLILESASTNQTSMYLCASRGLVYYEQYFGPGTRLTVT.

This clone was detected only a few times. This chain joins TRBV14 and TRBJ2-3; 13 bases fit TRBD2. With 4 bases clipped from V and 6 bases from J, the junction kept 10 bases outside the gene matches. This CDR3 contains 17 residues. The germline CDR1 and CDR2 sequences are SGHDN and FVKESK. Here the CDR3 reads CASSPTPTSGGMDTQYF. DNA for the CDR3: TGTGCCAGCAGCCCGACCCCGACTAGCGGGGGGATGGATACGCAGTATTTT.

This chain uses TRBV29-1 with TRBJ2-2; the match to TRBD2 covers 14 bases. The length of the CDR3 is 16 residues. V was pared by 7 bases and J by 4 bases, with 8 bases of the junction left unmatched. From germline, CDR1 is SQVTM and CDR2 ANQGSEA. CDR3 amino acids: CSARLAGGPGTGELFF. CDR3 bases: TGCAGCGCCCGACTAGCGGGGGGGCCGGGCACCGGGGAGCTGTTTTTT.

The chain carries TRBV29-1 and TRBJ2-5; 10 positions match TRBD2. V lost 3 bases and J lost 5; bases outside the gene matches: 9. Looked up from germline, CDR1 is SQVTM and CDR2 is ANQGSEA. This CDR3 has 15 amino acids. The CDR3 nucleotides are TGCAGCGTTGATGTCCTAGCGGGAGTGGAGGAGACCCAGTACTTC. Translation gives CSVDVLAGVEETQYF.

This clone was recorded a few times. In DNA form, the CDR3 reads TGTGCCAGCAATTCGGTGAGAGGAGAGACCCAGTACTTC. This translates into CASNSVRGETQYF. V gene TRBV6-6 combines with J gene TRBJ2-5; D not certain. The CDR3 spans 13 residues. Looked up from germline, CDR1 is MNHNY and CDR2 is SVGAGI (reference sequence). V was pared by 7 bases and J by 4 bases, with 13 bases between.

V usage is TRBV29-1 and J usage is TRBJ1-1; tentative D call: TRBD1 (5 bases). The germline CDR1 and CDR2 sequences are SQVTM and ANQGSEA. The V gene lost 2 bases and the J gene lost 0 bases, with 7 bases spanning the gap. The CDR3 length is 13 residues. CDR3 protein: CSVERGMNTEAFF. The CDR3 DNA reads as TGCAGCGTTGAACGGGGCATGAACACTGAAGCTTTCTTT.